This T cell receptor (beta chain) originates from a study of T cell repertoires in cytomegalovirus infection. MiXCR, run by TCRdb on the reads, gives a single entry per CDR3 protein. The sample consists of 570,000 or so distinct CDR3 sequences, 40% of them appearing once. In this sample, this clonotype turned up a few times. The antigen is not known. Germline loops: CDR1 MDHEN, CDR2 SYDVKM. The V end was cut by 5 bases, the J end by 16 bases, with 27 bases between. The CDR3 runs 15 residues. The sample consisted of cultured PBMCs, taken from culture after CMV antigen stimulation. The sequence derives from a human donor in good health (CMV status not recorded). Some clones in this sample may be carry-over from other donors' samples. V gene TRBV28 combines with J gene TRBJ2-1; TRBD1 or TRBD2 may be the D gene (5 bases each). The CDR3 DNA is TGTGCCAGCAGTGCCTACACCCTCCGGGACCCTGCGTATTTCTTC. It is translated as CASSAYTLRDPAYFF.